This T cell receptor (beta chain) was profiled in a study of cytomegalovirus exposure and HLA in healthy donors. Study-wide context: Sequencing of 150 million to 200 million T cells in an earlier analysis found roughly 120 million unique TCR beta sequences.

The CDR3 spans 13 residues. Between the trimmed V and J ends, which lost 8 bases and 6 bases, there was a span of 14 bases. The germline gives CDR1 SNHLY, CDR2 FYNNEI. Study-level results: Altogether, some 170 TCR beta chains were recorded as cytomegalovirus-associated.

Primers for the PCR totalled 60 Vbeta and 13 Jbeta. Libraries were prepared by immunoSEQ multiplex PCR; TCRdb keeps only in-frame clonotypes and omits some of them. Among about 150,000 clones, 65% to 75% were seen once, and the ten largest hold roughly 2.8%. Details on this clone: The antigen remains unidentified.

The specimen was PBMCs. V is TRBV2 and J is TRBJ1-5, with unresolved D. The TCR originated in a man aged 18 to 29 in good health and CMV-seronegative. The CDR3: CASQTRDSQPQHF. The CDR3 DNA sequence: TGTGCCAGCCAGACCCGGGATAGTCAGCCCCAGCATTTT.